Ten or more counts support the clone carrying this T cell receptor beta chain. As yet, its antigen is unknown. The CDR3 is 15 amino acids. The germline V gene encodes CDR1 DFQATT and CDR2 SNEGSKA (reference sequence). Trimming cost V 6 bases and J 6 bases, with 21 bases left between them. These data originate in a study of post-analysis software for immune sequencing data. Whole-study context: Progressive-relapsing, secondary progressive and relapsing-remitting multiple sclerosis were among the disease courses included.

Study-wide results and caveats: Patients had higher frequencies than controls of about 5 TRBV segments, including TRBV5-6, TRBV5-1 and TRBV20-1. In multiple sclerosis, normalized Chao1 diversity was significantly below that of controls. Samples from a shared batch, those prepared together, strongly co-clustered by F measure.

Each TCR beta cDNA library carried unique molecular identifiers. Yield was 500,000 or so cDNA molecules from roughly 1 to 10 million T cells. TCRdb reprocessed the PCR reads via MiXCR and lists one record per CDR3 protein. The data hold some 690,000 distinct CDR3 sequences, with around 27% observed a single time. This clonotype originated in a girl aged 10-17 years with multiple sclerosis. Sequenced material: blood. J is TRBJ2-1 and V is TRBV20-1; a weak D match, TRBD1 (5 bases). The CDR3 region is CSARPQGWGRNEQFF. The CDR3 nucleotides are TGCAGTGCCCGTCCTCAGGGTTGGGGTCGCAATGAGCAGTTCTTC.